This T cell receptor (beta chain) is drawn from a study of response to subunit inactivated influenza vaccine. General study findings and limits: Authors suggested seasonal influenza vaccinations each recruit few new T cells.

A remark on this clonotype: Its antigen remains unidentified.

Each CDR3 protein is one row after TCRdb ran MiXCR on the RT-PCR reads. The sample yields 450,000 to 550,000 distinct CDR3 sequences, approximately 24% seen once. Germline V gives CDR1 MNHNS, CDR2 SASEGT. Between the trimmed V and J ends, which lost 3 bases and 5 bases, there was a span of 4 bases. The CDR3 runs to 11 residues. The rearrangement uses TRBV6-1 and TRBJ2-5; no clear D. The sample here was CD4+ T cells sorted from PBMCs, taken more than 4 days after vaccination. The receptor was derived from a man aged 45 to 65 who received an inactivated influenza vaccine. CDR3 bases: TGTGCCAGCAGTGAGGCTGAGACCCAGTACTTC. Protein: CASSEAETQYF.